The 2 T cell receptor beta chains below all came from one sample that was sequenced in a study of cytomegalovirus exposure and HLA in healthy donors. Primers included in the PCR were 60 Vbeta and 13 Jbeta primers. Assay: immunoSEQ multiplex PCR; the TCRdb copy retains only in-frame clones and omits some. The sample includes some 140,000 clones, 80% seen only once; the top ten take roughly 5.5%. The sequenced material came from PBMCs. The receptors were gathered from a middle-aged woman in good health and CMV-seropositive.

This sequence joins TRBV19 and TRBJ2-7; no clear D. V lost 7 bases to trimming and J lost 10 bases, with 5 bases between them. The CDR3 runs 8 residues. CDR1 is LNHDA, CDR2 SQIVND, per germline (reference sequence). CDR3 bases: TGTGCCAGTATAGAACAGTACTTC. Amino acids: CASIEQYF.

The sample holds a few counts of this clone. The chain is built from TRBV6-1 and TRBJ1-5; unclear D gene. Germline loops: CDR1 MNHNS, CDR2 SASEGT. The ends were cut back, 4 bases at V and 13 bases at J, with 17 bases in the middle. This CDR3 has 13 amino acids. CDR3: CASSASGPDYQHF. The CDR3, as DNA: TGTGCCAGCAGTGCGTCCGGGCCAGACTATCAGCATTTT.